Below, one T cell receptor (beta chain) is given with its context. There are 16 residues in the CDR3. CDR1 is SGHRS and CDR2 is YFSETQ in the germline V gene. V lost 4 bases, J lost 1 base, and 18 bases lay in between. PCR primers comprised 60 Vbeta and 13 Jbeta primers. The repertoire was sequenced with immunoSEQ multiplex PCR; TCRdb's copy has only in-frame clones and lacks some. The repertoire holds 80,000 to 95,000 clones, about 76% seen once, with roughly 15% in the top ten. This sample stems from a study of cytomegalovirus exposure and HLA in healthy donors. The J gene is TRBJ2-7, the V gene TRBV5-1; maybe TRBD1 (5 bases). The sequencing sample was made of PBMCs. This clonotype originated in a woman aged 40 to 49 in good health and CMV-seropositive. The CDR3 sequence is CASSTQGQGYSYEQYF. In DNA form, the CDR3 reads TGCGCCAGCAGCACCCAGGGCCAGGGTTATTCCTACGAGCAGTACTTC.